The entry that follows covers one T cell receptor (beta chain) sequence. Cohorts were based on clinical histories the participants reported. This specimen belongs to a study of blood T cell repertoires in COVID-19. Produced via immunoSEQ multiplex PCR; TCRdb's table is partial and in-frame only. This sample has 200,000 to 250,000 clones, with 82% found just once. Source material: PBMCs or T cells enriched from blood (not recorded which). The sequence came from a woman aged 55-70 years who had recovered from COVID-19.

In DNA, the CDR3 is TGTGCCAGCAGGCCCTGGACAGGGGAAGCTTTCTTT. Translating it yields CASRPWTGEAFF. This sequence joins TRBV3-1 (or the pseudogene TRBV3-2) and TRBJ1-1; TRBD1 matches 8 bases. J lost 8 bases, V lost 6 bases, and 5 bases had no gene match. The CDR3 length is 12 residues. Germline lookup yields CDR1 LGHDT and CDR2 YNNKEL (reference sequence).